Following are 19 T cell receptor beta chains from one sample sequenced in a study of shared clonotypes between healthy human individuals. Method: immunoSEQ multiplex PCR; TCRdb's copy keeps in-frame clones and lacks some. The profile shows some 1.5 million clones, under 99% of them singletons. Sequencing was done on a sample of naive CD4+ T cells sorted from blood. Subset meaning: CD45RA+ positively selected. The receptors here all came from a man aged 25 to 45 in good health.

V and J are TRBV28 and TRBJ1-5, with D possibly TRBD1 on 5 matching bases. The CDR3 is 15 amino acids. V was trimmed by 2 bases and J by 4 bases, leaving 12 bases between them. Germline V gene lookup returns CDR1 MDHEN and CDR2 SYDVKM. The CDR3 nucleotides are TGTGCCAGCAGTTTACTCAGGGCGGGGAATCAGCCCCAGCATTTT. Protein sequence: CASSLLRAGNQPQHF.

The CDR3 reads CASSIAEIETQYF. The CDR3 bases are TGTGCCAGTAGTATAGCAGAAATCGAGACCCAGTACTTC. The chain recombines TRBV19 with TRBJ2-5; D remains unclear. The CDR3 has 13 amino acids. V lost 1 base and J lost 5, with 8 bases in between. The germline V gene has CDR1 LNHDA and CDR2 SQIVND (reference sequence).

V usage is TRBV9 and J usage is TRBJ2-7, with 7 bases identical to TRBD1. Germline values: CDR1 SGDLS, CDR2 YYNGEE. The CDR3 is 15 amino acids. V gave up 0 bases and J gave up 0 bases; unmatched junction bases: 3. The chain's CDR3 is CASSVVPGGSYEQYF. The CDR3 DNA reads TGTGCCAGCAGCGTAGTTCCAGGGGGCTCCTACGAGCAGTACTTC.

This rearrangement joins TRBV6-1 to TRBJ2-7; TRBD2 is a possible D gene (6 bases). The CDR3 loop spans 14 amino acids. Per the germline V gene, CDR1 is MNHNS and CDR2 is SASEGT. The V gene lost 4 bases and the J gene lost 5 bases, with 15 bases spanning the gap. The CDR3 nucleotides are TGTGCCAGCAGTGGGTCCGGGAGCTTCCACGAGCAGTACTTC. This translates into CASSGSGSFHEQYF.

The rearrangement joins TRBV29-1 to TRBJ2-3; weak D call: TRBD2 (6 bases). The CDR3 is 15 residues long. Trimming took 2 bases from V and 2 from J, leaving 14 bases between them. CDR1 and CDR2 (germline): SQVTM, ANQGSEA. DNA for the CDR3: TGCAGCGTTGAAAAGGGTCCGGGAGACACAGATACGCAGTATTTT. This encodes CSVEKGPGDTDTQYF.

The chain has TRBV11-2 and TRBJ1-1; 7 bases are shared with TRBD1. Losses at the gene ends were 3 bases for V and 4 bases for J; bases not matched to a gene: 8. Per the germline V gene, CDR1 is SGHAT and CDR2 is FQNNGV. The CDR3 has 15 amino acids. DNA of the CDR3: TGTGCCAGCAGCTTGGCCGAACACAGGGGCACTGAAGCTTTCTTT. As protein: CASSLAEHRGTEAFF. The full variable domain, rest sourced from reference TRBV11-2 and TRBJ1-1, is EAGVAQSPRYKIIEKRQSVAFWCNPISGHATLYWYQQILGQGPKLLIQFQNNGVVDDSQLPKDRFSAERLKGVDSTLKIQPAKLEDSAVYLCASSLAEHRGTEAFFGQGTRLTVV.

V gene TRBV5-4 combines with J gene TRBJ2-7, with 10 nucleotides matching TRBD2. Germline trimming cut 1 base from V and 2 bases from J; bases unmatched to any gene: 3. CDR1 and CDR2 from the germline V gene are SGHNT and YYREEE (reference sequence). The CDR3 has 15 amino acids. The CDR3 bases are TGTGCCAGCAGCTTGAACAGCGGGAGGGCCTACGAGCAGTACTTC. Protein: CASSLNSGRAYEQYF.

The V call is TRBV7-9, the J call TRBJ2-7; TRBD1 matches at 11 bases. The V gene end was trimmed by 6 bases and the J gene end by 3 bases; junction bases not matched to a gene: 13. The germline V gene has CDR1 SEHNR and CDR2 FQNEAQ (reference sequence). This CDR3 contains 17 residues. DNA for the CDR3: TGTGCCAGCAGTCTCTCCCTGGGGGACAGGGGGGACTACGAGCAGTACTTC. Its translation: CASSLSLGDRGDYEQYF.

This chain uses TRBV28 with TRBJ1-5; a weak D match, TRBD1 (5 bases). V lost 7 bases, J lost 0 bases, and 10 bases lay in between. CDR1 is MDHEN, CDR2 SYDVKM, per germline. The CDR3 sequence is 14 residues long. CDR3 loop: CASIRDSSNQPQHF. The CDR3 region has the DNA TGTGCCAGCATTCGTGACAGTAGCAATCAGCCCCAGCATTTT.

The chain carries TRBV7-3 and TRBJ2-1; possible D gene TRBD2, 6 bases. The ends were cut back, 5 bases at V and 12 bases at J, with 17 bases in the middle. The CDR3 is 13 amino acids. Germline V gene sequence: CDR1 SGHTA, CDR2 FQGTGA. CDR3 DNA sequence: TGTGCCAGCAGCCCAAACTCCGGGACTTCGCAGTTCTTC. Protein product: CASSPNSGTSQFF.

The chain carries TRBV28 and TRBJ1-1, with D perhaps TRBD1 (5 bases). Trimming pared 3 bases from V and 4 bases from J, leaving 15 bases between. The germline V gene has CDR1 MDHEN and CDR2 SYDVKM. The CDR3 sequence is 15 residues long. CDR3: CASSFGPQGSTEAFF. In DNA form, the CDR3 reads TGTGCCAGCAGTTTCGGTCCCCAGGGCTCCACTGAAGCTTTCTTT.

The V gene is TRBV5-1, the J gene TRBJ2-7; 7 nucleotides agree with TRBD1. Germline assignment: CDR1 SGHRS and CDR2 YFSETQ. This CDR3 region has 14 residues. The V gene end was trimmed by 6 bases and the J gene end by 3 bases; junction bases not matched to a gene: 9. The CDR3 bases are TGCGCCAGCACCGGGACAGACTCCTACTACGAGCAGTACTTC. Protein: CASTGTDSYYEQYF.

This rearrangement joins TRBV5-6 to TRBJ1-2; TRBD1 agrees at 7 bases. V trimming: 4 bases; J trimming: 2 bases; junction bases outside the gene matches: 2. The CDR3 contains 13 residues. The germline gives CDR1 SGHDT, CDR2 YYEEEE. CDR3 coding DNA: TGTGCCAGCAGCAAGGACAGGAACTATGGCTACACCTTC. Translating it yields CASSKDRNYGYTF.

This chain connects TRBV5-1 to TRBJ2-1; 10 bases are a match to TRBD1. Unmatched junction bases numbered 4, after V lost 7 bases and J lost 6 bases. The germline gives CDR1 SGHRS, CDR2 YFSETQ. The CDR3 is 13 residues long. The CDR3 DNA sequence: TGCGCCAGCGGGTGGACAGGGGGCAATGAGCAGTTCTTC. As protein: CASGWTGGNEQFF.

The rearrangement uses TRBV28 and TRBJ2-7, with D perhaps matching TRBD2 (6 bases). The CDR3 is 15 residues long. Germline CDR1 MDHEN, CDR2 SYDVKM. The ends were cut back, 6 bases at V and 4 bases at J, with 19 bases in the middle. The CDR3 protein is CASRLPSVGGYEQYF. CDR3 bases: TGTGCCAGCAGGTTACCCAGCGTGGGGGGTTACGAGCAGTACTTC. The full variable domain, in which reference TRBV28 and TRBJ2-7 provide the parts outside the CDR3, is DVKVTQSSRYLVKRTGEKVFLECVQDMDHENMFWYRQDPGLGLRLIYFSYDVKMKEKGDIPEGYSVSREKKERFSLILESASTNQTSMYLCASRLPSVGGYEQYFGPGTRLTVT.

The CDR3 protein is CSVGFYGSAEAFF. The CDR3 DNA reads TGCAGCGTGGGGTTCTACGGGTCCGCTGAAGCTTTCTTT. The J gene is TRBJ1-1, the V gene TRBV29-1; D not certain. Germline assignment: CDR1 SQVTM and CDR2 ANQGSEA. V gave up 6 bases and J gave up 6 bases, with 17 bases separating them. CDR3 length: 13 residues. The full variable domain, rest sourced from reference TRBV29-1 and TRBJ1-1, is SAVISQKPSRDICQRGTSLTIQCQVDSQVTMMFWYRQQPGQSLTLIATANQGSEATYESGFVIDKFPISRPNLTFSTLTVSNMSPEDSSIYLCSVGFYGSAEAFFGQGTRLTVV.

This chain connects TRBV29-1 to TRBJ2-1; a weak D match, TRBD2 (6 bases). The CDR3 length is 15 residues. Trimming took off 1 base at V and 4 bases at J, with 14 bases between the two ends. Germline loops: CDR1 SQVTM, CDR2 ANQGSEA. The chain's CDR3 is CSVEGRWGGYNEQFF. CDR3 bases: TGCAGCGTTGAAGGTCGCTGGGGAGGTTACAATGAGCAGTTCTTC.

The chain has TRBV6-1 and TRBJ1-3; no reliable D call. The CDR3 runs 14 residues. Looked up from germline, CDR1 is MNHNS and CDR2 is SASEGT. V gave up 4 bases and J gave up 2 bases, with 9 bases separating them. CDR3 coding DNA: TGTGCCAGCAGTGCGAGTACAACTGGAAACACCATATATTTT. It is translated as CASSASTTGNTIYF.

The chain is built from TRBV7-2 and TRBJ2-7; D gene uncertain. CDR3 size: 14 residues. CDR1 and CDR2 from the germline V gene are SGHTA and FQGNSA. V lost 4 bases to trimming and J lost 0 bases, with 10 bases between them. The DNA of the CDR3 is TGTGCCAGCAGCTATAACCTGGGCTCCTACGAGCAGTACTTC. It specifies CASSYNLGSYEQYF.